A single sample gave rise to the 18 T cell receptor beta chains below, sequenced in a study of shared clonotypes between healthy human individuals. The table came from immunoSEQ multiplex PCR; TCRdb's copy has only in-frame clones and leaves some out. Among 2 million to 2.5 million clones, 80% to 95% were seen once, and the ten largest hold approximately 0.39%. The sequencing sample was made of naive CD4+ T cells from PBMCs. Subset denoted: CD45RA+ positively selected. The receptors derive from a man between 18 and 29 years old in good health. Some clones in this sample may be carry-over from other donors' samples.

This clone was observed a handful of times. The chain has TRBV19 and TRBJ1-5; possible D gene TRBD1, 5 bases. The germline CDR1 and CDR2 sequences are LNHDA and SQIVND (reference sequence). The CDR3 runs to 15 residues. V was pared by 10 bases and J by 0 bases, with 16 bases between. The CDR3 sequence: CATKGEGRSNQPQHF. For the CDR3, the DNA is TGTGCCACTAAAGGGGAAGGTCGTAGCAATCAGCCCCAGCATTTT.

J is TRBJ1-1 and V is TRBV19, with TRBD1 matching over 8 bases. Per the germline V gene, CDR1 is LNHDA and CDR2 is SQIVND (reference sequence). V was pared by 7 bases and J by 0 bases, with 7 bases of the junction left unmatched. CDR3 length: 15 amino acids. This chain's CDR3 is CASKSVQGVNTEAFF. The CDR3, as DNA: TGTGCCAGTAAGTCTGTACAGGGGGTGAACACTGAAGCTTTCTTT.

This rearrangement joins TRBV7-2 to TRBJ1-1; 7 bases align to TRBD1. Per the germline V gene, CDR1 is SGHTA and CDR2 is FQGNSA. The CDR3 extends over 14 amino acids. J was trimmed by 4 bases and V by 5 bases; bases with no gene match: 7. Here the CDR3 DNA reads TGTGCCAGCAGCCGGGACAGTCCTACCACTGAAGCTTTCTTT. Translated, it gives CASSRDSPTTEAFF.

Remarks on this clone: Other DNA sequences in the sample encode the same CDR3. V usage is TRBV28 and J usage is TRBJ2-7, with D tentatively TRBD2 (5 bases). Per germline, CDR1 MDHEN and CDR2 SYDVKM. The V end lost 5 bases, the J end lost 0 bases, and 14 bases lay between the germline ends. This CDR3 comprises 15 residues. CDR3 sequence: CASSPFRRGSYEQYF. The CDR3 nucleotides are TGTGCCAGCAGTCCCTTCCGCCGGGGCTCCTACGAGCAGTACTTC.

This clone has only a few counts. The chain joins TRBV30 to TRBJ2-1; 11 nucleotides align to TRBD2. Germline V gene lookup returns CDR1 GTSNPN and CDR2 SVGIG (reference sequence). The V and J ends lost 6 bases and 1 base, in that order; junction bases with no gene match: 8. The CDR3 runs 16 residues. DNA of the CDR3: TGTGCCTGCAACGTAGCGGGAGGGGGGTCCTACAATGAGCAGTTCTTC. It yields the protein CACNVAGGGSYNEQFF.

The chain has TRBV28 and TRBJ1-5, with D perhaps matching TRBD1 (5 bases). The CDR3 length is 17 residues. V lost 4 bases and J 0 bases, leaving 16 bases between the germline ends. Germline CDR1 reads MDHEN; CDR2 reads SYDVKM. The CDR3 reads CASSSSGGERSNQPQHF. The DNA for the CDR3 is TGTGCCAGCAGTTCCTCGGGAGGGGAACGTAGCAATCAGCCCCAGCATTTT.

The rearrangement joins TRBV5-1 to TRBJ2-7, with 9 bases fitting TRBD2. The CDR3 contains 15 residues. With 0 bases clipped from V and 6 bases from J, the junction kept 7 bases outside the gene matches. Germline V gives CDR1 SGHRS, CDR2 YFSETQ. The CDR3 nucleotides read TGCGCCAGCAGCTTGGCCGGCCTAGCGGGGCCCGAGCAGTACTTC. Its protein product is CASSLAGLAGPEQYF.

As to this clone: Other DNA variants within this sample encode the same CDR3. V and J are TRBV5-1 and TRBJ1-2; D gene uncertain. From germline, CDR1 is SGHRS and CDR2 YFSETQ. Deletions cut 0 bases from V and 2 bases from J, with 5 bases between. This CDR3 comprises 13 residues. Written as DNA, the CDR3 is TGCGCCAGCAGCTTGGGCCAGAACTATGGCTACACCTTC. Protein sequence: CASSLGQNYGYTF. The whole variable domain, remainder taken from reference TRBV5-1 and TRBJ1-2, is KAGVTQTPRYLIKTRGQQVTLSCSPISGHRSVSWYQQTPGQGLQFLFEYFSETQRNKGNFPGRFSGRQFSNSRSEMNVSTLELGDSALYLCASSLGQNYGYTFGSGTRLTVV.

The chain is built from TRBV29-1 and TRBJ2-4; D is unclear. This CDR3 comprises 13 residues. Looked up from germline, CDR1 is SQVTM and CDR2 is ANQGSEA. V gave up 0 bases and J gave up 7 bases, with 10 bases separating them. For the CDR3, the DNA is TGCAGCGTTGAAGAGCCTTCAGCGAACATTCAGTACTTC. Its protein product is CSVEEPSANIQYF.

The chain couples TRBV5-4 to TRBJ1-1; D not certain. The CDR3 is 14 amino acids. Germline V gene data show CDR1 as SGHNT and CDR2 as YYREEE (reference sequence). V was cut by 2 bases and J by 1 base, with 9 bases left in between. The CDR3 protein is CASSFRAANTEAFF. The CDR3 DNA follows: TGTGCCAGCAGCTTTAGAGCGGCGAACACTGAAGCTTTCTTT.

As DNA, the CDR3 is TGTGCCAGCTCACTCGCCACAACCCGGATTGGCCTAGGCTACACCTTC. Its protein is CASSLATTRIGLGYTF. The J gene is TRBJ1-2, the V gene TRBV18; no clear D. The CDR3 sequence is 16 residues long. Trimming pared 4 bases from V and 8 bases from J, leaving 23 bases between. In germline, CDR1 is KGHSH, CDR2 LQKENI. Together with reference TRBV18 and TRBJ1-2, the CDR3 gives the full variable domain: NAGVMQNPRHLVRRRGQEARLRCSPMKGHSHVYWYRQLPEEGLKFMVYLQKENIIDESGMPKERFSAEFPKEGPSILRIQQVVRGDSAAYFCASSLATTRIGLGYTFGSGTRLTVV.

Notes on this clone: Distinct nucleotide sequences in the sample also encode this CDR3. The chain carries TRBV7-8 and TRBJ2-3; no clear D. V was pared by 1 base and J by 4 bases, with 3 bases between. CDR1 SGHVS and CDR2 FQNEAQ come from the germline V gene. This CDR3 has 12 residues. CDR3 nucleotide sequence: TGTGCCAGCAGCTTAGTAGCAGATACGCAGTATTTT. The encoded protein is CASSLVADTQYF.

The chain is built from TRBV19 and TRBJ1-1; 7 positions match TRBD1. Germline CDR1 and CDR2: LNHDA and SQIVND (reference sequence). This CDR3 has 15 amino acids. The junction had 14 bases not matched to a gene; V was cut back by 7 bases and J by 6 bases. CDR3 DNA: TGTGCCAGTACCCCTGTAAGGCAGGGGGTTTCTGAAGCTTTCTTT. Its translation: CASTPVRQGVSEAFF.

This chain's CDR3 is CATSRDPGATLGNTIYF. CDR3 bases: TGTGCCACCAGCAGAGACCCGGGGGCCACTCTTGGAAACACCATATATTTT. This chain links TRBV15 with TRBJ1-3; TRBD1 might be the D (6 bases). The CDR3 extends over 17 amino acids. The V gene's germline CDR1 is LNHNV and CDR2 YYDKDF (reference sequence). V lost 0 bases to trimming and J lost 3 bases, with 15 bases between them.

This clone was picked up one time. V is TRBV7-3 and J is TRBJ1-2; D unclear. Trimming removed 0 bases from V and 8 bases from J, with 19 bases in between. The CDR3 is 16 residues long. The germline gives CDR1 SGHTA, CDR2 FQGTGA. DNA for the CDR3: TGTGCCAGCAGCTTAACTGGTTTTGGAGGGTTAGACGGCTACACCTTC. Its translation is CASSLTGFGGLDGYTF.

The chain combines TRBV5-1 with TRBJ1-1, with D hard to call. In germline, CDR1 is SGHRS, CDR2 YFSETQ. The CDR3 has 14 amino acids. Trimming cost V 0 bases and J 10 bases, with 16 bases left between them. The DNA for the CDR3 is TGCGCCAGCAGCTTGGCCCCGCGGTCCGATCGAGCTTTCTTT. Protein sequence: CASSLAPRSDRAFF.

The CDR3 DNA reads as TGTGCCAGCAGCGTAGACCTTAAAGAGACCCAGTACTTC. Amino acids: CASSVDLKETQYF. This sequence joins TRBV9 and TRBJ2-5; D gene unclear. The germline V and J ends were trimmed by 0 bases and 3 bases, with 6 bases remaining between them. The CDR3 has 13 residues. Germline V gene lookup returns CDR1 SGDLS and CDR2 YYNGEE.

The V call is TRBV5-4, the J call TRBJ2-7, with 10 bases that match TRBD2. This CDR3 contains 16 residues. With V trimmed by 4 bases and J by 4 bases, 11 bases remained unmatched. Germline assignment: CDR1 SGHNT and CDR2 YYREEE (reference sequence). CDR3 DNA: TGTGCCAGCAGCCAAGTAAAAGCGGGAGGGAAGTACGAGCAGTACTTC. Amino acid sequence: CASSQVKAGGKYEQYF.